Following are 21 T cell receptor beta chains from one sample sequenced in a study of T cells in localized non-small cell lung cancer. Using immunoSEQ multiplex PCR, the repertoire was profiled, and TCRdb retains in-frame clones only, with some absent. The table lists around 70,000 clones, approximately 87% of them singletons. The sequenced sample was peripheral blood, obtained before any cancer treatment. The source is a male donor older than 55 with stage III squamous cell lung carcinoma.

The V call is TRBV6-4, the J call TRBJ2-1; D unresolved. The CDR3 contains 13 residues. The germline gives CDR1 MRHNA, CDR2 SNTAGT. V lost 5 bases and J lost 8, with 13 bases in between. The CDR3 DNA reads TGTGCCAGCAGTACCGAGCCGACCTATGAGCAGTTCTTC. This encodes CASSTEPTYEQFF.

This rearrangement joins TRBV5-4 to TRBJ1-2, with TRBD1 identical over 7 bases. Germline trimming cut 5 bases from V and 7 bases from J; bases unmatched to any gene: 8. The V gene's germline CDR1 is SGHNT and CDR2 YYREEE (reference sequence). The CDR3 runs 13 residues. The CDR3 loop reads CASSLQGLAGYTF. The CDR3 DNA follows: TGTGCCAGCAGTCTACAGGGGCTTGCTGGCTACACCTTC.

V and J are TRBV10-3 and TRBJ2-5; tentatively, D is TRBD2 (6 bases). The CDR3 covers 17 residues. Between the trimmed V and J ends, which lost 3 bases and 4 bases, there was a span of 21 bases. The V gene's germline CDR1 is ENHRY and CDR2 SYGVKD. The CDR3 bases are TGTGCCATCAGTGACCCCTTCGCCCGGGGGATGAGAGAGACCCAGTACTTC. Translated, it gives CAISDPFARGMRETQYF.

The rearrangement uses TRBV10-1 and TRBJ2-3, with 7 bases fitting TRBD1. Germline V CDR1 and CDR2: WNHNN, SYGVQD (reference sequence). The V gene end was trimmed by 8 bases and the J gene end by 6 bases; junction bases not matched to a gene: 5. The CDR3 consists of 12 residues. The DNA for the CDR3 is TGCGCCAGCTCCGACAGGGCCGATACGCAGTATTTT. This codes for CASSDRADTQYF.

The chain employs TRBV7-3 and TRBJ1-2; the D gene is possibly TRBD1 (5 bases). The CDR3 is 13 amino acids. The V end lost 5 bases, the J end lost 10 bases, and 17 bases lay between the germline ends. From germline, CDR1 is SGHTA and CDR2 FQGTGA. DNA for the CDR3: TGTGCCAGCAGCCCGGCAAAACAGGCGAACTACACCTTC. This sequence encodes CASSPAKQANYTF.

The chain carries TRBV19 and TRBJ2-3; TRBD1 aligns across 10 bases. The CDR3 consists of 16 residues. V shed 5 bases and J 5 bases; nucleotides not matched to a gene: 10. CDR1 and CDR2 from the germline V gene are LNHDA and SQIVND (reference sequence). The CDR3 protein is CASSDAGTGVGDTQYF. DNA of the CDR3: TGTGCCAGTAGTGACGCCGGGACAGGGGTGGGAGATACGCAGTATTTT.

The chain has TRBV5-1 and TRBJ1-1; 8 nucleotides line up with TRBD1. In germline, CDR1 is SGHRS, CDR2 YFSETQ. The CDR3 length is 17 residues. V was pared by 1 base and J by 5 bases, with 13 bases of the junction left unmatched. The CDR3 DNA reads TGCGCCAGCAGCTTGACGCTGGCAGGGGGCGTTCAGACTGAAGCTTTCTTT. Protein: CASSLTLAGGVQTEAFF.

This clone has only a few counts. CDR3 in amino acids: CASSRQGWEGGYTF. DNA of the CDR3: TGCGCCAGCAGCCGCCAAGGGTGGGAGGGCGGCTACACCTTC. The chain is built from TRBV5-1 and TRBJ1-2; D gene uncertain. Germline values: CDR1 SGHRS, CDR2 YFSETQ. The V end was cut by 4 bases, the J end by 8 bases, with 18 bases between. The CDR3 spans 14 residues.

The J gene is TRBJ2-5, the V gene TRBV28, with a weak D call TRBD2 (7 bases). The CDR3 covers 15 residues. The germline CDR1 and CDR2 sequences are MDHEN and SYDVKM. V gave up 5 bases and J gave up 0 bases, with 13 bases separating them. In DNA form, the CDR3 reads TGTGCCAGCAGTCCGGGGGGCCCAAACCAAGAGACCCAGTACTTC. The encoded protein is CASSPGGPNQETQYF.

The chain's CDR3 is CASSLGVTGLYGYTF. The CDR3, as DNA: TGTGCCAGCAGCTTAGGAGTGACAGGGCTCTATGGCTACACCTTC. The chain joins TRBV7-2 to TRBJ1-2; 7 nucleotides agree with TRBD1. The CDR3 consists of 15 residues. In germline, CDR1 is SGHTA, CDR2 FQGNSA. V was clipped by 1 base and J by 4 bases; unmatched bases: 6.

The J gene is TRBJ2-2, the V gene TRBV11-2; no clear D. The CDR3 consists of 12 residues. Trimming left V 0 bases short and J 5 bases short, with 1 base between. The V gene's germline CDR1 is SGHAT and CDR2 FQNNGV. CDR3: CASSLDTGELFF. In nucleotides, the CDR3 is TGTGCCAGCAGCTTAGATACCGGGGAGCTGTTTTTT.

The chain employs TRBV10-2 and TRBJ2-5; D unresolved. The last part of the DNA fits TRBJ2-7 better; the J call may be wrong. Germline V gene data show CDR1 as WSHSY and CDR2 as SAAADI. There are 15 residues in the CDR3. The CDR3 region has the DNA TGCGCCAGCAGTGCGTCCCACGACACCTCCTACGAGCAGTACTTC. Protein product: CASSASHDTSYEQYF.

This clone was observed a few times. The rearrangement joins TRBV4-1 to TRBJ1-5; D unresolved. V was trimmed by 0 bases and J by 5 bases, leaving 20 bases between them. CDR1 and CDR2 from the germline V gene are MGHRA and YSYEKL. The CDR3 sequence is 18 residues long. CDR3 sequence: CASSQELRESLIYQPQHF. In DNA, the CDR3 is TGCGCCAGCAGCCAAGAGCTAAGGGAATCCCTTATATATCAGCCCCAGCATTTT.

The chain has TRBV10-2 and TRBJ1-2; D might be TRBD1 (5 bases). Germline V gene lookup returns CDR1 WSHSY and CDR2 SAAADI. The CDR3 is 14 residues long. V shed 3 bases and J shed 2 bases, with 10 bases lying between them. The CDR3, as DNA: TGCGCCAGCAGTGAAGGGGCAGGGAACTATGGCTACACCTTC. Translated: CASSEGAGNYGYTF.

The rearrangement joins TRBV6-1 to TRBJ1-4; 7 bases agree with TRBD1. Germline CDR1 reads MNHNS; CDR2 reads SASEGT. The V gene end was trimmed by 7 bases and the J gene end by 0 bases; junction bases not matched to a gene: 2. The CDR3 runs 14 residues. The CDR3, as DNA: TGTGCCAGCAAGGGACAGACAACTAATGAAAAACTGTTTTTT. Amino acid sequence: CASKGQTTNEKLFF.

Remarks on this clone: The sample holds other DNA sequences that translate to the same CDR3. V and J are TRBV10-3 and TRBJ2-3, with D uncertain. The CDR3 sequence is 14 residues long. CDR1 is ENHRY and CDR2 is SYGVKD in the germline V gene. V was cut by 3 bases and J by 2 bases, with 9 bases left in between. The CDR3 here is CAISEGQDTDTQYF. CDR3 bases: TGTGCCATCAGTGAAGGGCAGGACACAGATACGCAGTATTTT.

The chain links TRBV2 to TRBJ1-2; a weak D match, TRBD1 (5 bases). The CDR3 extends over 12 amino acids. Germline V gene sequence: CDR1 SNHLY, CDR2 FYNNEI. The V end lost 4 bases, the J end lost 13 bases, and 16 bases lay between the germline ends. The CDR3 DNA follows: TGTGCCAGCAGTGCAGATCGACCAGGGATCACCTTC. Encoded protein: CASSADRPGITF.

The J gene is TRBJ2-7, the V gene TRBV6-5; D unclear. Trimming took 4 bases from V and 3 from J, leaving 13 bases between them. The CDR3 runs to 14 residues. CDR1 and CDR2 from the germline V gene are MNHEY and SVGAGI. CDR3 in DNA: TGTGCCAGCAGTTCTCCCCCTAGGGTCTACGAGCAGTACTTC. Residues: CASSSPPRVYEQYF.

This clone showed up just once. The chain couples TRBV6-1 to TRBJ2-7, with D unresolved. The CDR3 is 16 amino acids. V shed 0 bases and J shed 3 bases, with 15 bases lying between them. Germline V gives CDR1 MNHNS, CDR2 SASEGT. CDR3 coding DNA: TGTGCCAGCAGTGAAGCATGGGCAGTAGTTGGCTACGAGCAGTACGTC. Protein product: CASSEAWAVVGYEQYV.

CDR3 nucleotide sequence: TGTGCCAGCATCGACAGGGGGGCTCATAATTCACCCCTCCACTTT. It codes for CASIDRGAHNSPLHF. The chain carries TRBV6-6 and TRBJ1-6; TRBD1 aligns across 9 bases. Trimming cost V 7 bases and J 5 bases; bases outside gene matches: 6. The germline gives CDR1 MNHNY, CDR2 SVGAGI (reference sequence). The length of the CDR3 is 15 residues.

The V and J genes are TRBV2 and TRBJ2-3, with 13 bases that match TRBD2. Germline V CDR1 and CDR2: SNHLY, FYNNEI. With 10 bases clipped from V and 4 bases from J, the junction kept 14 bases outside the gene matches. The CDR3 is 17 amino acids. In nucleotides, the CDR3 is TGTGCCACCAGGAGAGGACTAGCGGGGGTCGGTGCAGATACGCAGTATTTT. It yields the protein CATRRGLAGVGADTQYF.